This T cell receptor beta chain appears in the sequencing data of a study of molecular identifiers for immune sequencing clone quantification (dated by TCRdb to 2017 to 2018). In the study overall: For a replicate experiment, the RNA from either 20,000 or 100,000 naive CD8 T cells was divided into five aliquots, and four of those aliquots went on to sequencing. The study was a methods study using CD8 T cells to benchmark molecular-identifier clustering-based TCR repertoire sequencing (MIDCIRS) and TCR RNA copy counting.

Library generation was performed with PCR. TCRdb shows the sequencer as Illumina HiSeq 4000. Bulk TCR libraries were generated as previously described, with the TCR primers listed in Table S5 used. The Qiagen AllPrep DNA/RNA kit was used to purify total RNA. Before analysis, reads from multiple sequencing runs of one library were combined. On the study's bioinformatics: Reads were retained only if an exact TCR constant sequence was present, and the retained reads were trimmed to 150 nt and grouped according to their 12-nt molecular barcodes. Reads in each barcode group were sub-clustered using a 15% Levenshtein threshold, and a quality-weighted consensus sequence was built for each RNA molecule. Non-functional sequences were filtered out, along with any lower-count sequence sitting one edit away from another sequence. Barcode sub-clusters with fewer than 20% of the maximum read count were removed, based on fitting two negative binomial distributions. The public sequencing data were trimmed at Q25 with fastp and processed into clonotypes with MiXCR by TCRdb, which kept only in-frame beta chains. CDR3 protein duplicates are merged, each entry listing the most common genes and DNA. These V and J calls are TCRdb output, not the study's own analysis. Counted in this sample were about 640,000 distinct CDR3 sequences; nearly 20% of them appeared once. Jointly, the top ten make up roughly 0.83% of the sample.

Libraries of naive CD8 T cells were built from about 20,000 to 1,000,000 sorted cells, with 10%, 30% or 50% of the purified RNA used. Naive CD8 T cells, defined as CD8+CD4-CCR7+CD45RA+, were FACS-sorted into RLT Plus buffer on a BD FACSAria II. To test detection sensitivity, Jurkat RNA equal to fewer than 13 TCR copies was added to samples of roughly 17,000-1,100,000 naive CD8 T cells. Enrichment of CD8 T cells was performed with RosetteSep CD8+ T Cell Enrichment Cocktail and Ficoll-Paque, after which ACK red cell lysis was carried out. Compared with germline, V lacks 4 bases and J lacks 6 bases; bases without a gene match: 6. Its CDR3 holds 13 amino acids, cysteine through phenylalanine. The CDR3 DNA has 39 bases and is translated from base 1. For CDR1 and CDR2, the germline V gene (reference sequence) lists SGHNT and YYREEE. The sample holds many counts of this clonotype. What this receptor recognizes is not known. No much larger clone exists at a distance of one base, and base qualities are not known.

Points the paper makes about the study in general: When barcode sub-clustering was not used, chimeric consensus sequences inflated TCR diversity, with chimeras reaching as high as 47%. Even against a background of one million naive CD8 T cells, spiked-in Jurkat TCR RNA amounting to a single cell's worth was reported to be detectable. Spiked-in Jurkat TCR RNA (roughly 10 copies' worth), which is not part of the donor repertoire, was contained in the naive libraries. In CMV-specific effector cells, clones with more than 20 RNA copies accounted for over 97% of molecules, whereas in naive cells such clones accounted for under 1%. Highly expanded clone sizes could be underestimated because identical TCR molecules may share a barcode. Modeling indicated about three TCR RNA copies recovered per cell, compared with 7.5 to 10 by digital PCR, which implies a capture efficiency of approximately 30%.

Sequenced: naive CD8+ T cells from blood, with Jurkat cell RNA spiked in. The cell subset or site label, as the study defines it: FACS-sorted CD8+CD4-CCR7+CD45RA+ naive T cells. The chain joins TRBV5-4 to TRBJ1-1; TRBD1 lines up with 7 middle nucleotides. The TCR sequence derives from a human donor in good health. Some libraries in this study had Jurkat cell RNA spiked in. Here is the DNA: TGTGCCAGCAGCGGGACAGCCGGCTCTGAAGCTTTCTTT. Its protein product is CASSGTAGSEAFF.